This T cell receptor (beta chain) appears in the sequencing data of a study of blood T cell repertoires in COVID-19. The repertoire was sequenced with immunoSEQ multiplex PCR; TCRdb's copy has only in-frame clones and lacks some. Of approximately 300,000 clones in the sample, around 80% were seen once. The CDR3 loop spans 14 amino acids. The V and J ends lost 3 bases and 2 bases respectively, with 10 bases between them. The germline V gene encodes CDR1 SGHAT and CDR2 FQDESV (reference sequence). The sample taken for sequencing was peripheral blood. The source is a woman between 50 and 59 years old with acute or convalescent COVID-19. The rearrangement uses TRBV11-1 and TRBJ1-1, with D perhaps TRBD1 (5 bases). CDR3 sequence reads: CASSLGRANTEAFF. The CDR3, as DNA: TGTGCCAGCAGCTTGGGCAGGGCCAACACTGAAGCTTTCTTT.